This TCR beta chain was sequenced for a study of T cell repertoires in cytomegalovirus infection (dated 2019 in TCRdb). Background for the entire study: Peptide stimulations targeted recently identified HLA-C-restricted CMV epitopes, whose presentation resists viral immunomodulation, together with well-studied HLA-B-restricted epitopes. Because public TCR beta signatures pointed to carriage of CMV infection together with the matching HLA type, the HLA type of each donor mattered for the analysis.

These reads were obtained on an Illumina HiSeq 1500. TCRdb reanalyzed the raw reads on its own, using fastp at Q25 for trimming and MiXCR for clone calling, and kept in-frame beta chains. Here each entry gathers all rows of one CDR3 protein and keeps the most common genes and DNA. The sample includes about 55,000 distinct CDR3 sequences, with 15% to 25% observed a single time. The ten largest clonotypes hold under 75% of the sample. Concerning this clonotype itself: Its recognized antigen is unknown. Base qualities were left out, and no much larger clone turns up one base away.

What this sample's treatment or condition label stands for: in vitro stimulation with specific CMV peptide epitopes to enrich CMV-specific T cells. Results the study describes overall, beyond this receptor: The ex vivo response was dominated by HLA-C-restricted CMV-specific TCR beta clonotypes, and the single most frequent clonotype in two of eight donors was supplied by these HLA-C-restricted clonotypes. In both this cohort and an independent cohort of 300 to 450 donors, the cumulative frequency of public TCR beta family members distinguished carriers of CMV infection plus the relevant HLA type.

Taken from cysteine to phenylalanine, the CDR3 has 12 residues. Of all the DNA, just the CDR3 is kept, 36 bases in frame from base 1. V is shortened by 10 bases, J by 6 bases, and the region joining them spans 16 bases. For CDR1 and CDR2, the germline V gene lists SNHLY and FYNNEI. Material: CD8+ T cells from cultured PBMCs, obtained from culture after CMV antigen stimulation. The chain couples TRBV2 to TRBJ2-7; no D gene can be assigned with confidence. The clonotype originates from a human donor in good health (CMV status not recorded). Some clones in this sample may be carry-over from other donors' samples. Here is the DNA: TGTGCCATCAAAGAGGCGAGTTCCGAGCAGTACTTC. Translated, it gives CAIKEASSEQYF.